Listed below are T cell receptor beta chains from one sample, sequenced in a study of blood T cells in healthy people across ages. TCRdb independently ran MiXCR on the 5' RACE reads; one entry per CDR3 protein. This table holds roughly 2 million distinct CDR3 sequences, 49% found once. The material sequenced was blood. The receptors shown here come from a woman in her 40s in good health. The CDR3 runs from the conserved cysteine through the conserved F or W. D genes are given only for firm matches. Some rows mark clone size as missing; the rest say once, few, many or name a class of expanded clone.

V gene	J gene	clone size	D gene	CDR3 protein	CDR3 DNA
TRBV29-1	TRBJ1-2	NA	NA	CSATLRMGDYGYTF	TGCAGCGCGACCCTTAGAATGGGGGACTATGGCTACACCTTC
TRBV28	TRBJ2-7	NA	NA	CASRMGDYEQYF	TGTGCCAGCCGGATGGGGGACTACGAGCAGTACTTC
TRBV28	TRBJ2-3	few	TRBD2	CASREGRGVTTDTQYF	TGTGCCAGCAGAGAAGGGCGGGGGGTCACCACAGATACGCAGTATTTT
TRBV6-5	TRBJ1-4	few	TRBD1	CASSYLGQGDEKLFF	TGTGCCAGCAGTTACTTGGGACAGGGGGATGAAAAACTGTTTTTT
TRBV12-3/TRBV12-4	TRBJ1-2	NA	NA	CASTMGGKGYTF	TGTGCCAGCACCATGGGGGGAAAAGGCTACACCTTC
TRBV7-2	TRBJ2-3	NA	NA	CATSWRGSIDTQYF	TGTGCAACAAGTTGGCGGGGAAGCATAGATACGCAGTATTTT
TRBV7-9	TRBJ2-5	NA	TRBD2	CASSPGLAGGTETQYF	TGTGCCAGCAGCCCAGGACTAGCGGGGGGGACAGAGACCCAGTACTTC
TRBV29-1	TRBJ2-1	once	TRBD1	CSVEAWGQGAADEQFF	TGCAGCGTTGAAGCATGGGGACAGGGGGCCGCGGATGAGCAGTTCTTC
TRBV7-9	TRBJ2-5	NA	NA	CASSLRTGTETQYF	TGTGCCAGCAGCTTACGAACAGGGACGGAGACCCAGTACTTC
TRBV20-1	TRBJ2-3	NA	NA	CSARWQLLTDTQYF	TGCAGTGCTAGGTGGCAGCTACTCACAGATACGCAGTATTTT
TRBV5-5	TRBJ2-3	NA	NA	CASSPYTRSETDTQYF	TGTGCCAGCAGCCCCTACACTAGGTCCGAGACAGATACGCAGTATTTT
TRBV5-1	TRBJ1-2	NA	NA	CASGVSTVNYGYTF	TGCGCCAGTGGGGTCTCAACCGTAAACTATGGCTACACCTTC
TRBV12-3/TRBV12-4	TRBJ2-3	NA	NA	CASILFSTDTQYF	TGTGCCAGCATACTGTTTAGCACAGATACGCAGTATTTT
TRBV9	TRBJ2-3	few	NA	CASSAGRGADTQYF	TGTGCCAGCAGCGCCGGTAGGGGGGCAGATACGCAGTATTTT
TRBV7-9	TRBJ1-2	NA	NA	CASSLAGEGGYTF	TGTGCCAGCAGCTTAGCGGGGGAAGGAGGCTACACCTTC
TRBV6-5	TRBJ1-4	NA	NA	CASSNHATNEKLFF	TGTGCCAGCAGTAACCATGCAACTAATGAAAAACTGTTTTTT
TRBV5-5	TRBJ1-5	NA	NA	CASGHGTDYNQPQHF	TGTGCCAGCGGCCACGGGACGGACTACAATCAGCCCCAGCATTTT
TRBV20-1	TRBJ1-2	once	NA	CSVSRRDGYTF	TGCAGCGTCAGTCGGAGGGATGGCTACACCTTC
TRBV19	TRBJ2-1	NA	TRBD1	CASSIEGTVNEQFF	TGTGCCAGTAGTATAGAAGGGACAGTCAATGAGCAGTTCTTC
TRBV27	TRBJ2-6	NA	NA	CASSPFWAPFSGANVLTF	TGTGCCAGCAGCCCCTTTTGGGCACCTTTCTCTGGGGCCAACGTCCTGACTTTC
TRBV7-2	TRBJ2-3	NA	TRBD2	CASSFAASGGRTDTQYF	TGTGCCAGCAGCTTTGCCGCTAGCGGGGGCCGCACAGATACGCAGTATTTT
TRBV4-3	TRBJ2-1	NA	NA	CASSQDWGGGFYNEQFF	TGCGCCAGCAGCCAAGATTGGGGAGGCGGATTTTACAATGAGCAGTTCTTC
TRBV10-1	TRBJ2-5	few	NA	CASSESGSFGTEYNEQYF	TGCGCCAGCAGTGAGTCGGGCAGCTTTGGTACGGAGTACAATGAGCAGTACTTC
TRBV27	TRBJ2-4	NA	NA	CASKFLSEDIQYF	TGTGCCAGCAAATTCCTAAGCGAGGACATTCAGTACTTC
TRBV6-1	TRBJ2-5	NA	NA	CASSEASAGQETQYF	TGTGCCAGCAGTGAAGCGTCGGCAGGACAAGAGACCCAGTACTTC
TRBV28	TRBJ1-5	NA	NA	CASRAQKYSQPQHF	TGTGCCAGCAGGGCCCAGAAATACAGTCAGCCCCAGCATTTT
TRBV4-3	TRBJ1-2	NA	NA	CASSQDSDGYTF	TGCGCCAGCAGCCAAGATTCAGATGGCTACACCTTC
TRBV6-2/TRBV6-3	TRBJ2-3	NA	NA	CASSYSDLVTQYF	TGTGCCAGCAGTTACTCCGACCTCGTTACGCAGTATTTT
TRBV15	TRBJ2-7	NA	TRBD2	CATSKRAAGGGYYEQYF	TGTGCCACCAGCAAAAGAGCAGCGGGGGGGGGCTACTACGAGCAGTACTTC
TRBV28	TRBJ2-7	few	NA	CASSPIRSQTTEQYF	TGTGCCAGCAGCCCAATTAGGTCCCAAACTACCGAGCAGTACTTC
TRBV12-3/TRBV12-4	TRBJ2-7	few	NA	CASSLRGEDEQYF	TGTGCCAGCAGTTTAAGGGGTGAGGACGAGCAGTACTTC